These 30 T cell receptor beta chains were sequenced from one sample in a study of blood T cell repertoires in COVID-19. Sequencing used immunoSEQ multiplex PCR; TCRdb keeps in-frame clones, though not all of them. The sample has over 300,000 clones, around 83% seen once; the top ten hold approximately 1.3%. Sequencing was performed on peripheral blood. These receptors came from a woman aged 45-60 years with acute or convalescent COVID-19.

The CDR3 sequence: CASRVVGTGDNTEAFF. The CDR3 bases are TGTGCCAGCAGGGTTGTTGGGACAGGGGATAACACTGAAGCTTTCTTT. This chain uses TRBV28 with TRBJ1-1, with 10 bases matching TRBD1. This CDR3 is built from 16 residues. V lost 6 bases to trimming and J lost 2 bases; unmatched junction nucleotides: 9. The germline V gene encodes CDR1 MDHEN and CDR2 SYDVKM.

In DNA, the CDR3 is TGTGCCAGCAGCTTGGCCGGACAGGGGGCGCGGAGTAACTATGGCTACACCTTC. This translates into CASSLAGQGARSNYGYTF. This chain links TRBV5-4 with TRBJ1-2, with 11 bases identical to TRBD1. The germline V gene encodes CDR1 SGHNT and CDR2 YYREEE (reference sequence). The CDR3 runs 18 residues. V lost 0 bases and J lost 1; bases outside the gene matches: 8.

V and J are TRBV11-2 and TRBJ2-1, with unresolved D. This CDR3 is built from 12 residues. Trimming took 5 bases from V and 8 from J, leaving 10 bases between them. Germline CDR1 reads SGHAT; CDR2 reads FQNNGV. CDR3: CASSPPSDEQFF. In DNA, the CDR3 is TGTGCCAGCAGCCCCCCTTCAGATGAGCAGTTCTTC.

The chain is built from TRBV6-6 and TRBJ2-3; TRBD1 is a possible D gene (6 bases). CDR3 length: 13 residues. The germline V gene has CDR1 MNHNY and CDR2 SVGAGI (reference sequence). Trimming stripped 6 bases from V and 0 bases from J, with 7 bases between. The DNA of the CDR3 is TGTGCCAGCAGGGACAGCAGCACAGATACGCAGTATTTT. This encodes CASRDSSTDTQYF.

This sequence joins TRBV13 and TRBJ2-1; 15 nucleotides match TRBD2. V lost 5 bases, J lost 1 base, and 3 bases stayed unmatched. The germline gives CDR1 PRHDT, CDR2 FYEKMQ (reference sequence). There are 17 residues in the CDR3. The CDR3 nucleotides are TGTGCCAGCAGCCGAGGGACTAGCGGGAGGTCCTACAATGAGCAGTTCTTC. Translation gives CASSRGTSGRSYNEQFF.

The J gene is TRBJ1-1, the V gene TRBV30; the match to TRBD1 covers 9 bases. This CDR3 has 14 amino acids. The J segment lost 4 bases and the V segment lost 3 bases, leaving 6 bases of the junction unmatched. CDR1 and CDR2 from the germline V gene are GTSNPN and SVGIG (reference sequence). The CDR3 DNA reads TGTGCCTGGAGGACAGGGGGATGGAGCACTGAAGCTTTCTTT. This gives the protein CAWRTGGWSTEAFF. Using reference TRBV30 and TRBJ1-1 for the parts outside the CDR3, the full variable domain is SQTIHQWPATLVQPVGSPLSLECTVEGTSNPNLYWYRQAAGRGLQLLFYSVGIGQISSEVPQNLSASRPQDRQFILSSKKLLLSDSGFYLCAWRTGGWSTEAFFGQGTRLTVV.

The V call is TRBV12-3 or TRBV12-4, the J call TRBJ1-1; TRBD1 matches at 7 bases. The CDR3 has 13 residues. V dropped 5 bases and J dropped 6; count of bases not matched to a gene: 6. The DNA of the CDR3 is TGTGCCAGCAGTACAAGACAGGGCGCTGAAGCTTTCTTT. It encodes CASSTRQGAEAFF.

This chain uses TRBV9 with TRBJ2-2; unclear D gene. Germline V gene sequence: CDR1 SGDLS, CDR2 YYNGEE. The CDR3 covers 13 residues. The germline V and J ends were trimmed by 3 bases and 5 bases, with 8 bases remaining between them. CDR3 coding DNA: TGTGCCAGCAGCGAACCGAGAACCGGGGAGCTGTTTTTT. Its protein is CASSEPRTGELFF. Based on the CDR3 plus reference TRBV9 and TRBJ2-2, the full variable domain is DSGVTQTPKHLITATGQRVTLRCSPRSGDLSVYWYQQSLDQGLQFLIQYYNGEERAKGNILERFSAQQFPDLHSELNLSSLELGDSALYFCASSEPRTGELFFGEGSRLTVL.

The chain combines TRBV24-1 with TRBJ2-3, with 7 bases matching TRBD1. V trimming: 9 bases; J trimming: 1 base; junction bases outside the gene matches: 0. The CDR3 length is 12 residues. From germline, CDR1 is KGHDR and CDR2 SFDVKD. CDR3: CATGQGTDTQYF. The CDR3 DNA is TGTGCCACCGGACAGGGCACAGATACGCAGTATTTT.

CDR3 sequence (DNA): TGTGCCAGCAGCGTCGCAGGGGTGAACACTGAAGCTTTCTTT. Protein: CASSVAGVNTEAFF. V gene TRBV9 combines with J gene TRBJ1-1; possibly TRBD1 for D (6 bases). Looked up from germline, CDR1 is SGDLS and CDR2 is YYNGEE. This CDR3 is 14 amino acids long. Trimming cost V 2 bases and J 0 bases, with 8 bases left between them.

This clone came up once. Different DNA sequences within this sample yield the same CDR3. V gene TRBV6-5 combines with J gene TRBJ1-3; 10 positions match TRBD1. Germline values: CDR1 MNHEY, CDR2 SVGAGI. V lost 6 bases, J lost 4 bases, and 6 bases stayed unmatched. This CDR3 has 15 residues. The DNA for the CDR3 is TGTGCCAGCAGGCCGGGACAGGGGTCAGGAAACACCATATATTTT. Translation: CASRPGQGSGNTIYF.

The genes are TRBV3-1 (or the pseudogene TRBV3-2) and TRBJ2-5; D gene uncertain. The germline V gene encodes CDR1 LGHDT and CDR2 YNNKEL (reference sequence). V was clipped by 0 bases and J by 7 bases, with 12 bases between them. The CDR3 has 14 amino acids. CDR3 residues: CASSQEAPSTTQYF. CDR3 nucleotides: TGTGCCAGCAGCCAAGAGGCCCCATCCACGACCCAGTACTTC.

CDR3 nucleotide sequence: TGTGCCAGTCGGGACAGGGGATACGAGCAGTACTTC. Translation gives CASRDRGYEQYF. V gene TRBV6-5 combines with J gene TRBJ2-7; 10 positions match TRBD1. J gave up 4 bases and V 9 bases, and 3 bases lay outside the gene matches. Germline loops: CDR1 MNHEY, CDR2 SVGAGI. CDR3 size: 12 residues.

The chain couples TRBV7-9 to TRBJ1-5, with 7 positions matching TRBD1. The V gene's germline CDR1 is SEHNR and CDR2 FQNEAQ (reference sequence). J gave up 2 bases and V 5 bases, and 3 bases lay outside the gene matches. The CDR3 is 14 amino acids. This chain's CDR3 is CASSLGQGNQPQHF. Here the CDR3 DNA reads TGTGCCAGCAGCCTTGGACAGGGCAATCAGCCCCAGCATTTT.

On this clone itself: Its ends do not fully match the called genes, so a read error is possible. The chain links TRBV6-1 to TRBJ1-1; 7 bases line up with TRBD1. There are 13 residues in the CDR3. Germline values: CDR1 MNHNS, CDR2 SASEGT. The CDR3 loop reads CASSEGTVEGAFF. The CDR3 coding sequence is TGTGCCAGCAGCGAAGGGACAGTGGAAGGGGCTTTCTTT.

The chain uses TRBV24-1 and TRBJ2-3; D ambiguous. V was shortened by 6 bases and J by 8 bases, with 11 bases between the two germline ends. The CDR3 covers 12 residues. Germline values: CDR1 KGHDR, CDR2 SFDVKD. For the CDR3, the DNA is TGTGCCACCAGTTCCCCAATCGGTACGCAGTATTTT. This translates into CATSSPIGTQYF.

This chain connects TRBV5-8 to TRBJ1-2, with D perhaps TRBD1 (5 bases). Trimming left V 4 bases short and J 6 bases short, with 13 bases between. The CDR3 extends over 13 amino acids. Per germline, CDR1 SGHTS and CDR2 YDEGEE. The CDR3 coding sequence is TGTGCCAGCAGCCGAGAGGGGAGGAATGGCTACACCTTC. It specifies CASSREGRNGYTF.

This sequence joins TRBV5-1 and TRBJ2-3; the match to TRBD1 covers 10 bases. V dropped 5 bases and J dropped 5; count of bases not matched to a gene: 5. Germline-derived CDR1 and CDR2 are SGHRS and YFSETQ. The CDR3 extends over 14 amino acids. The CDR3 loop is CASSRDRGQDTQYF. The CDR3 bases are TGCGCCAGCAGTAGAGACAGGGGGCAAGATACGCAGTATTTT.

The rearrangement uses TRBV11-3 and TRBJ2-1; the D is unclear. The CDR3 has 14 residues. The V end lost 5 bases, the J end lost 6 bases, and 14 bases lay between the germline ends. Germline CDR1 reads SGHNT; CDR2 reads YENEEA. CDR3: CASSPSRYRNEQFF. The DNA of the CDR3 is TGTGCCAGCAGCCCTTCTAGGTACCGCAATGAGCAGTTCTTC.

The V call is TRBV5-6, the J call TRBJ2-7; 10 positions agree with TRBD2. Germline V gene sequence: CDR1 SGHDT, CDR2 YYEEEE. The CDR3 loop spans 15 amino acids. With 7 bases clipped from V and 3 bases from J, the junction kept 10 bases outside the gene matches. CDR3 in amino acids: CASRQRLAGVYEQYV. The CDR3 region has the DNA TGTGCCAGCCGCCAAAGGCTAGCGGGGGTCTACGAGCAGTACGTC.

This clone was counted once. The chain couples TRBV12-3 or TRBV12-4 to TRBJ1-5; TRBD1 agrees at 7 bases. The length of the CDR3 is 13 residues. V shed 6 bases, J shed 7 bases, and the junction held 6 bases outside the gene matches. For the CDR3, the DNA is TGTGCCAGCAGATCAGGGGGTCACCAGCCCCAGCATTTT. It specifies CASRSGGHQPQHF.

This clone was detected once. The chain combines TRBV6-5 with TRBJ2-3; D not resolved. CDR1 is MNHEY and CDR2 is SVGAGI in the germline V gene. With 0 bases removed from V and 6 bases from J, the gap between germline ends came to 16 bases. This CDR3 is 16 amino acids long. The CDR3 sequence: CASSYSIVPSVDTQYF. In nucleotides, the CDR3 is TGTGCCAGCAGTTACTCGATCGTCCCGAGCGTTGATACGCAGTATTTT.

The chain combines TRBV2 with TRBJ2-3; TRBD1 matches 7 bases. Trimming cost V 3 bases and J 9 bases; bases outside gene matches: 3. This CDR3 comprises 12 residues. Germline values: CDR1 SNHLY, CDR2 FYNNEI. CDR3 nucleotides: TGTGCCAGCAGTGACGGACAGGACACGCAGTATTTT. It is translated as CASSDGQDTQYF.

The chain links TRBV5-4 to TRBJ2-5; no definite D call. The V and J ends lost 4 bases and 2 bases respectively, with 9 bases between them. There are 13 residues in the CDR3. CDR1 and CDR2 (germline): SGHNT, YYREEE (reference sequence). The DNA for the CDR3 is TGTGCCAGCAGCGGTGCCCTACAAGAGACCCAGTACTTC. It encodes CASSGALQETQYF.

The gene calls are TRBV25-1 and TRBJ1-6; 7 bases fit TRBD1. CDR3 length: 15 residues. Germline V gives CDR1 MGHDK, CDR2 SYGVNS. V dropped 5 bases and J dropped 7; count of bases not matched to a gene: 8. The chain's CDR3 is CASSTSTGLNSPLHF. DNA for the CDR3: TGTGCCAGCAGTACCTCGACAGGGTTGAATTCACCCCTCCACTTT. Full variable domain (rest looked up from reference TRBV25-1 and TRBJ1-6): EADIYQTPRYLVIGTGKKITLECSQTMGHDKMYWYQQDPGMELHLIHYSYGVNSTEKGDLSSESTVSRIRTEHFPLTLESARPSHTSQYLCASSTSTGLNSPLHFGNGTRLTVT.

The chain uses TRBV21-1 and TRBJ2-7; the DNA was not compared with TRBD2, the D call given in the table. TRBV21-1 is recorded as a pseudogene. The CDR3 totals 12 residues. CDR3 coding DNA: TGTGCCAGCAGAGAGAGCACCTACGAGCAGTACGTC. Translated: CASRESTYEQYV.

This chain joins TRBV7-8 and TRBJ2-5; possible D gene TRBD2, 6 bases. Germline CDR1 SGHVS, CDR2 FQNEAQ. V was shortened by 1 base and J by 4 bases, with 13 bases between the two germline ends. There are 15 residues in the CDR3. CDR3 nucleotides: TGTGCCAGCAGCTTAGGGGTTGAGGGAGGAGAGACCCAGTACTTC. The encoded protein is CASSLGVEGGETQYF.

V is TRBV7-6 and J is TRBJ2-7, with D possibly being TRBD1 (6 bases). Germline assignment: CDR1 SGHVS and CDR2 FNYEAQ. Trimming pared 6 bases from V and 0 bases from J, leaving 12 bases between. This CDR3 has 14 amino acids. The CDR3 coding sequence is TGTGCCAGCAGTCGGACAGCCAGCTCCTACGAGCAGTACTTC. Translation: CASSRTASSYEQYF.

Of note for this clone: The same CDR3 also results from other DNA sequences found in this sample. V usage is TRBV5-1 and J usage is TRBJ2-3; 9 bases match TRBD2. The CDR3 runs 15 residues. The V segment lost 2 bases and the J segment 4 bases; nucleotides outside the gene matches: 5. The germline gives CDR1 SGHRS, CDR2 YFSETQ. Here the CDR3 reads CASSLAGGQPDTQYF. Here the CDR3 DNA reads TGCGCCAGCAGCTTAGCGGGGGGCCAGCCAGATACGCAGTATTTT. The entire variable domain, with the rest obtained from reference TRBV5-1 and TRBJ2-3, is as follows: KAGVTQTPRYLIKTRGQQVTLSCSPISGHRSVSWYQQTPGQGLQFLFEYFSETQRNKGNFPGRFSGRQFSNSRSEMNVSTLELGDSALYLCASSLAGGQPDTQYFGPGTRLTVL.

This clone was detected only a few times. The chain employs TRBV5-1 and TRBJ1-1; D not resolved. Between the trimmed V and J ends, which lost 7 bases and 2 bases, there was a span of 9 bases. The germline V gene encodes CDR1 SGHRS and CDR2 YFSETQ. The CDR3 covers 12 residues. CDR3 sequence (DNA): TGCGCCAGCGACAAGGTCAACACTGAAGCTTTCTTT. Protein sequence: CASDKVNTEAFF.